Sequencing of this T cell receptor (beta chain) was carried out in a study of CD8 T cells in ankylosing spondylitis (TCRdb year 2017). For the study in its entirety: T cell receptor beta repertoires were profiled in healthy donors and ankylosing spondylitis patients so that disease-linked TCR variants could be found. The full study cohort comprised 20 to 25 ankylosing spondylitis patients and around 100 healthy donors. Peripheral blood was sampled, and synovial fluid was additionally collected from ankylosing spondylitis patients. The paper as a whole reports these results and caveats: The disease-linked clones were reported as significantly enriched in matched synovial fluid samples from ankylosing spondylitis patients. A CD8+ phenotype was shown by the disease-linked clones, which were found at relatively low frequencies in peripheral blood. Blood from ankylosing spondylitis patients appeared to be characterized by a TCR beta motif composed of about eight highly homologous amino acid variants. Some of the motif variants had been reported before in the synovial fluid and blood of reactive arthritis patients, a finding that suggests common disease-initiation mechanisms.

Sequencing was carried out with an Illumina HiSeq 2500. Quantitative 5'-RACE with molecular barcodes was the method used to prepare the TCR beta libraries. The paper's processing steps were these. A new computational method, built on a probabilistic model of VDJ rearrangement, was used to identify disease-linked TCR variants. TCRdb applied fastp at Q25 and MiXCR to the public reads, then kept only in-frame beta chains. Every distinct CDR3 protein forms one entry, paired with its most common genes and DNA. The V and J calls come from TCRdb's annotation, not from the publication. For this sample the table gives more than 300,000 distinct CDR3 sequences, of which 8% were detected only once. The top ten clones comprise more than 12% of the sample. With regard to this clonotype: It has no known antigen specificity. No much larger clonotype is one base removed from it; base qualities were not supplied.

At the junction V is shortened by 4 bases and J by 6 bases, with 19 bases in between. Including cysteine and phenylalanine, the CDR3 has 15 amino acids. The read is trimmed to its CDR3 DNA, 45 bases read in frame from base 1. Taken from the germline V gene (reference sequence), the CDR1 and CDR2 loops are LGHDT and YNNKEL. Sample: blood, either unsorted or a sorted T cell fraction (not recorded which). The rearrangement joined TRBV3-1 to TRBJ2-7, with TRBD1 tentatively as D gene (7 bases match). This sequence was found in a male donor with ankylosing spondylitis. The DNA is TGTGCCAGCAGCCGGGGAGGACAGGCCGAGCTCGAGCAGTACTTC. It codes for CASSRGGQAELEQYF.